Detailed here is one T cell receptor (beta chain). Its target is unknown. Although they were nominally healthy when sampled, donors likely had unrecorded immune exposures. The sample comes from a study of cytomegalovirus exposure and HLA in healthy donors. Study-wide results and caveats: Common viral pathogens were later found to be apparently linked to several of the most significant clusters. A later analysis linked a missense variant in DCLRE1C to the trimming of TCR beta V and J genes.

V shed 4 bases and J shed 6 bases, with 17 bases lying between them. In germline, CDR1 is SGHKS, CDR2 YYEKEE (reference sequence). This CDR3 comprises 14 residues. In the PCR, 60 Vbeta and 13 Jbeta primers were used. The repertoire was sequenced with immunoSEQ multiplex PCR; TCRdb's copy has only in-frame clones and lacks some. The top ten clones hold roughly 18% of a sample with about 38,000 clones, roughly 64% of them seen once. Sequenced sample: PBMCs. The chain carries TRBV5-5 and TRBJ2-7, with a possible D match to TRBD1 (6 bases). The receptor comes from a man aged 50 to 60 in good health and CMV-seropositive. The CDR3 protein is CASSRLTGIGEQYF. The CDR3 bases are TGTGCCAGCAGCAGGCTAACAGGGATCGGCGAGCAGTACTTC.